This TCR beta chain stems from a study of cytomegalovirus exposure and HLA in healthy donors. J was trimmed by 8 bases and V by 4 bases; bases with no gene match: 9. The CDR3 runs to 15 residues. Germline lookup yields CDR1 SGHRS and CDR2 YFSETQ. Points from the study as a whole: For most subjects, TCR beta sequences were reported to predict HLA-A and HLA-B alleles with accuracy.

Use of 60 Vbeta and 13 Jbeta primers characterized the PCR. Authors' data handling: In a later analysis, roughly 11 million of some 80 million unique beta chains occurred in at least two donors. Clones were sequenced by immunoSEQ multiplex PCR, and TCRdb holds only the in-frame ones, with some missing. V, J and clone size are those of that table, while D and trimming were read from the DNA. The sample totals around 200,000 clones. Each donor was nominally healthy when sampled (though unrecorded immune exposures were likely). Comments on this clone: Its target is not known.

The V gene is TRBV5-1, the J gene TRBJ1-4; TRBD1 matches at 9 bases. This TCR came from a woman aged 30 to 39 in good health and CMV-seropositive. The sample comprised PBMCs. CDR3: CASSTGQGSYEKLFF. CDR3 bases: TGCGCCAGCAGCACTGGACAGGGGAGTTACGAAAAACTGTTTTTT.